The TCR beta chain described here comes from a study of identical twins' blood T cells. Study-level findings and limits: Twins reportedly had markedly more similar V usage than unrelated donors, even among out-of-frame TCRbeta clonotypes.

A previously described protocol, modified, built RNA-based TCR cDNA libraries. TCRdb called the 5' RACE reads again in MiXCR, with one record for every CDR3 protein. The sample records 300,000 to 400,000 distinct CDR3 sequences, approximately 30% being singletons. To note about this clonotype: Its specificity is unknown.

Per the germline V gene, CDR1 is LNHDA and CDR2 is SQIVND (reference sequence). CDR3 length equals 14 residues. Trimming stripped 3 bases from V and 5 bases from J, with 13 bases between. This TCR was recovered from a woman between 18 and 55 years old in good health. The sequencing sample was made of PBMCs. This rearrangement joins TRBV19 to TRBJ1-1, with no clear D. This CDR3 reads CASSMAQTWTEAFF. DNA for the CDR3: TGTGCCAGTAGTATGGCACAAACGTGGACTGAAGCTTTCTTT.